This TCR beta chain was retrieved from a study of beta chain features in type 1 diabetes. The wider study: The study found patients and healthy donors alike in age, gender and cell yields.

With respect to this clone: The antigen is undetermined.

V lost 0 bases and J 10 bases, leaving 18 bases between the germline ends. The CDR3 sequence is 15 residues long. CDR1 is MNHNS, CDR2 SASEGT, per germline. Since all of the isolated RNA was reverse transcribed, expressed TCRB transcripts were what got sequenced. Profiled with immunoSEQ multiplex PCR; TCRdb holds only in-frame clones, not every one. The sample records about 160,000 clones, 6.5% to 8.5% being singletons. Findings and caveats of the study: The naive, central memory and Treg TCRB repertoires looked more alike in patients than they did in healthy donors. In every one of the four CD4+ subsets, TCRB CDR3s were moderately but significantly shorter in Type 1 diabetes patients.

The clonotype was recovered from a woman between 18 and 30 years old with type 1 diabetes. The sequenced sample consisted of central memory CD4+ T cells from blood. The chain carries TRBV6-1 and TRBJ1-1; no reliable D call. CDR3 residues: CASSEAFGINGLAFF. CDR3 DNA sequence: TGTGCCAGCAGTGAAGCGTTCGGGATCAATGGTCTAGCTTTCTTT.